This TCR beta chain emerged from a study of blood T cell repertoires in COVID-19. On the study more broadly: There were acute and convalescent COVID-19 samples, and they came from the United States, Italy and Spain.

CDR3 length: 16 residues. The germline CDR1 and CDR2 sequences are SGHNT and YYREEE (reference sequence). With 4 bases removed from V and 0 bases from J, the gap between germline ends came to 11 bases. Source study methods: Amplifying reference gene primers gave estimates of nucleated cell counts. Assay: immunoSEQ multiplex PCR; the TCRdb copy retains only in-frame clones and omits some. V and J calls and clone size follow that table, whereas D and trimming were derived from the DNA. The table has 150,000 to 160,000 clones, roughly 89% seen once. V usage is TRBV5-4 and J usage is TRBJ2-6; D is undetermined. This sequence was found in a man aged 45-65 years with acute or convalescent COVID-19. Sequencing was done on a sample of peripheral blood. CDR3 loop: CASSPPPISGANVLTF. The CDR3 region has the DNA TGTGCCAGCAGCCCTCCCCCTATCTCTGGGGCCAACGTCCTGACTTTC.